The 27 T cell receptor beta chains presented below share a single source sample, sequenced in a study of human T cells and chemical hapten exposure. TCRdb used MiXCR to reprocess the RACE reads, holding one entry per CDR3 protein. The data show roughly 260,000 distinct CDR3 sequences, with around 9.3% seen just once and 2% to 3% held by the top ten. Time point reported: pre-sensitization, week 0. The treatment is: therapeutic diphenylcyclopropenone sensitization with weekly scalp DPC. Sequencing used whole blood, obtained in connection with sensitization to the hapten diphenylcyclopropenone (DPC). The receptors stem from a middle-aged woman with alopecia areata. Some clones in this sample may be carry-over from other donors' samples.

The rearrangement uses TRBV28 and TRBJ1-5, with unresolved D. Trimming pared 8 bases from V and 9 bases from J, leaving 14 bases between. CDR1 is MDHEN, CDR2 SYDVKM, per germline. The CDR3 consists of 12 residues. The chain's CDR3 is CASHGSFLPQHF. The DNA of the CDR3 is TGTGCCAGCCACGGTTCGTTCTTGCCCCAGCATTTT.

This chain joins TRBV24-1 and TRBJ1-2; 8 bases line up with TRBD1. The CDR3 runs 14 residues. V was clipped by 2 bases and J by 2 bases; unmatched bases: 0. Per the germline V gene, CDR1 is KGHDR and CDR2 is SFDVKD. CDR3 loop: CATSDWTGNYGYTF. The CDR3 nucleotides are TGTGCCACCAGTGATTGGACAGGGAACTATGGCTACACCTTC.

The table lists this clonotype with a few counts. J is TRBJ1-1 and V is TRBV12-3 or TRBV12-4, with D possibly matching TRBD1 (6 bases). With 4 bases removed from V and 10 bases from J, the gap between germline ends came to 16 bases. The CDR3 spans 13 residues. The DNA for the CDR3 is TGTGCCAGCAGTTCACAGGGCACGGGGGGAGCTTTCTTT. Protein product: CASSSQGTGGAFF.

The table lists this clonotype with many counts. The V and J genes are TRBV28 and TRBJ2-1, with 11 bases that match TRBD2. The CDR3 has 16 residues. V shed 6 bases and J 4 bases; nucleotides not matched to a gene: 8. Looked up from germline, CDR1 is MDHEN and CDR2 is SYDVKM. The CDR3 DNA reads as TGTGCCAGCAGGCCACCGGGACTAGCGGTATACAATGAGCAGTTCTTC. Translation: CASRPPGLAVYNEQFF.

This clonotype was detected ten times or more. This chain connects TRBV7-2 to TRBJ1-1; the D is unclear. Per germline, CDR1 SGHTA and CDR2 FQGNSA. Deletions cut 3 bases from V and 3 bases from J, with 8 bases between. CDR3 length: 13 amino acids. CDR3 nucleotides: TGTGCCAGCAGCTTCAATCTGGACACTGAAGCTTTCTTT. Its protein is CASSFNLDTEAFF. The full variable domain, rest sourced from reference TRBV7-2 and TRBJ1-1, is GAGVSQSPSNKVTEKGKDVELRCDPISGHTALYWYRQSLGQGLEFLIYFQGNSAPDKSGLPSDRFSAERTGGSVSTLTIQRTQQEDSAVYLCASSFNLDTEAFFGQGTRLTVV.

This clonotype has more than one count but fewer than ten. The chain joins TRBV29-1 to TRBJ2-7, with 11 bases matching TRBD1. This CDR3 has 14 amino acids. CDR1 and CDR2 (germline): SQVTM, ANQGSEA. V gave up 4 bases and J gave up 1 base; unmatched junction bases: 3. The CDR3 DNA reads TGCAGCGTTGTAGGGGACAGGGGGTCCTACGAGCAGTACTTC. This translates into CSVVGDRGSYEQYF.

V and J are TRBV2 and TRBJ2-1; no clear D. The CDR3 has 10 amino acids. CDR1 and CDR2 (germline): SNHLY, FYNNEI. Trimming shortened V by 2 bases and J by 7 bases, and 0 bases separated the two germline ends. Here the CDR3 DNA reads TGTGCCAGCAGTGAAAATGAGCAGTTCTTC. Protein sequence: CASSENEQFF.

This clonotype showed up many times. Here the CDR3 DNA reads TGTGCCAGCAGCTTGGCCGGCTCAGGGGTGTATGGTGAGCAGTTCTTC. Encoded protein: CASSLAGSGVYGEQFF. This chain joins TRBV7-2 and TRBJ2-1, with a tentative D call TRBD1 (6 bases). From germline, CDR1 is SGHTA and CDR2 FQGNSA. V was shortened by 3 bases and J by 9 bases, with 21 bases between the two germline ends. The CDR3 is 16 residues long.

This clonotype was seen a few times. V is TRBV20-1 and J is TRBJ2-1; D may be TRBD2 (6 bases). Per the germline V gene, CDR1 is DFQATT and CDR2 is SNEGSKA (reference sequence). V gave up 4 bases and J gave up 7 bases, with 20 bases separating them. There are 15 residues in the CDR3. Written as DNA, the CDR3 is TGCAGTGCTAACCCGGCCGGGACTCCTTTAAATGAGCAGTTCTTC. Protein sequence: CSANPAGTPLNEQFF.

The chain is built from TRBV18 and TRBJ1-6; tentatively, D is TRBD1 (6 bases). V was shortened by 4 bases and J by 14 bases, with 21 bases between the two germline ends. The CDR3 has 15 amino acids. In germline, CDR1 is KGHSH, CDR2 LQKENI. As DNA, the CDR3 is TGTGCCAGCTCACAAACTCGACAGGCCCAGGGGACCCTCCACTTT. Translating it yields CASSQTRQAQGTLHF.

Only a few counts were recorded for this clonotype. CDR3 nucleotides: TGTGCCAGCAGTTACCCGAACTACGAGCAGTACTTC. This codes for CASSYPNYEQYF. The V call is TRBV6-2 or TRBV6-3, the J call TRBJ2-7; no clear D gene. The V end was cut by 2 bases, the J end by 3 bases, with 5 bases between. Germline loops: CDR1 MNHEY, CDR2 SVGEGT. CDR3 length: 12 residues.

This chain links TRBV3-1 with TRBJ2-2, with 7 bases matching TRBD2. The germline CDR1 and CDR2 sequences are LGHDT and YNNKEL (reference sequence). CDR3 length: 15 amino acids. After removal of 4 bases from V and 4 bases from J, the junction contained 6 bases not matched to a gene. CDR3 sequence: CASSPTSDGTGELFF. CDR3 in DNA: TGTGCCAGCAGCCCAACTAGCGATGGCACCGGGGAGCTGTTTTTT. Full variable domain (outside the CDR3, taken from reference TRBV3-1 and TRBJ2-2): DTAVSQTPKYLVTQMGNDKSIKCEQNLGHDTMYWYKQDSKKFLKIMFSYNNKELIINETVPNRFSPKSPDKAHLNLHINSLELGDSAVYFCASSPTSDGTGELFFGEGSRLTVL.

A word on this clonotype: A much larger clone differs by one base, so this may be a read error. V usage is TRBV20-1 and J usage is TRBJ2-7; D is unclear. The CDR3 is 11 residues long. Trimming removed 7 bases from V and 5 bases from J, with 12 bases in between. Germline V gives CDR1 DFQATT, CDR2 SNEGSKA (reference sequence). In DNA form, the CDR3 reads TGCAGTGTTAGCCCGCTCCACGAGCAGTACTTC. Translation gives CSVSPLHEQYF.

The V gene is TRBV7-2, the J gene TRBJ2-7; D is uncertain. The V and J ends lost 6 bases and 6 bases respectively, with 18 bases between them. From germline, CDR1 is SGHTA and CDR2 FQGNSA. This CDR3 has 14 residues. CDR3 DNA sequence: TGTGCCAGCAGTCGAGAGGCGGAAACGTCCGAGCAGTACTTC. It encodes CASSREAETSEQYF. Variable domain in full (rest from reference TRBV7-2 and TRBJ2-7): GAGVSQSPSNKVTEKGKDVELRCDPISGHTALYWYRQSLGQGLEFLIYFQGNSAPDKSGLPSDRFSAERTGGSVSTLTIQRTQQEDSAVYLCASSREAETSEQYFGPGTRLTVT.

This clonotype came up a few times. The chain joins TRBV28 to TRBJ1-2; D call uncertain. The germline CDR1 and CDR2 sequences are MDHEN and SYDVKM. V gave up 7 bases and J gave up 7 bases, with 16 bases separating them. CDR3 size: 13 residues. The CDR3 bases are TGTGCCAGCAACGACCAGTCCGTGGGTGGCTACACCTTC. Encoded protein: CASNDQSVGGYTF.

This clonotype was observed a handful of times. The chain links TRBV6-2 or TRBV6-3 to TRBJ1-1, with 7 bases identical to TRBD1. Germline CDR1 MNHEY, CDR2 SVGEGT. V shed 6 bases, J shed 0 bases, and the junction held 7 bases outside the gene matches. The CDR3 covers 15 residues. CDR3 in amino acids: CASRERTGMNTEAFF. The CDR3, as DNA: TGTGCCAGCAGGGAGCGGACAGGCATGAACACTGAAGCTTTCTTT.

This clonotype was seen a few times. V gene TRBV28 combines with J gene TRBJ2-5; the D is unclear. Germline V lookup: CDR1 MDHEN, CDR2 SYDVKM. There are 13 residues in the CDR3. Trimming cost V 0 bases and J 7 bases, with 9 bases left between them. As DNA, the CDR3 is TGTGCCAGCAGTTTATGGGCAATGGGGACCCAGTACTTC. This gives the protein CASSLWAMGTQYF.

The rearrangement joins TRBV20-1 to TRBJ1-2; D gene ambiguous. Germline assignment: CDR1 DFQATT and CDR2 SNEGSKA (reference sequence). V was clipped by 0 bases and J by 0 bases, with 5 bases between them. The CDR3 has 13 residues. Written as DNA, the CDR3 is TGCAGTGCTAGAGAGGAGGCTAACTATGGCTACACCTTC. Protein product: CSAREEANYGYTF.

The chain links TRBV29-1 to TRBJ1-2; 9 bases agree with TRBD1. The junction had 5 bases not matched to a gene; V was cut back by 4 bases and J by 5 bases. The CDR3 is 13 residues long. The V gene's germline CDR1 is SQVTM and CDR2 ANQGSEA. This CDR3 is CSVGTGDGYGYTF. CDR3 sequence (DNA): TGCAGCGTTGGGACAGGGGACGGATATGGCTACACCTTC.

This sequence joins TRBV18 and TRBJ1-1; D gene ambiguous. V was shortened by 0 bases and J by 6 bases, with 11 bases between the two germline ends. CDR1 KGHSH and CDR2 LQKENI come from the germline V gene. The CDR3 spans 14 residues. The CDR3 reads CASSPPAGTPEAFF. CDR3 coding DNA: TGTGCCAGCTCACCACCGGCAGGTACCCCTGAAGCTTTCTTT.

This clonotype came up many times. The chain recombines TRBV5-1 with TRBJ1-5; the D is unclear. Trimming left V 0 bases short and J 4 bases short, with 11 bases between. Germline CDR1 reads SGHRS; CDR2 reads YFSETQ. The length of the CDR3 is 15 residues. CDR3 sequence reads: CASSLGYAANQPQHF. In nucleotides, the CDR3 is TGCGCCAGCAGCTTGGGTTACGCAGCTAATCAGCCCCAGCATTTT.

The chain joins TRBV29-1 to TRBJ2-3; TRBD2 matches at 8 bases. Germline CDR1 is SQVTM and CDR2 is ANQGSEA. The CDR3 is 14 amino acids. After removal of 4 bases from V and 4 bases from J, the junction contained 7 bases not matched to a gene. The CDR3 here is CSVVPAGGADTQYF. CDR3 bases: TGCAGCGTTGTACCCGCGGGAGGAGCAGATACGCAGTATTTT.

This chain uses TRBV9 with TRBJ2-5; D remains unclear. The CDR3 has 13 residues. Trimming left V 1 base short and J 4 bases short, with 8 bases between. Germline V lookup: CDR1 SGDLS, CDR2 YYNGEE. The CDR3 is CASSVRSGETQYF. CDR3 nucleotides: TGTGCCAGCAGCGTAAGGTCAGGAGAGACCCAGTACTTC.

A few counts support this clonotype. CDR3 coding DNA: TGTGCCATCAGTCCAGGGAATCAGCCCCAGCATTTT. Protein product: CAISPGNQPQHF. The rearrangement uses TRBV10-3 and TRBJ1-5, with a tentative D call TRBD1 (5 bases). This CDR3 has 12 amino acids. Per germline, CDR1 ENHRY and CDR2 SYGVKD. Trimming removed 5 bases from V and 4 bases from J, with 6 bases in between.

The chain has TRBV12-3 or TRBV12-4 and TRBJ2-2; 7 bases are shared with TRBD1. The CDR3 consists of 14 residues. Germline trimming cut 8 bases from V and 2 bases from J; bases unmatched to any gene: 5. The CDR3 is CASQGQVNTGELFF. The CDR3 region has the DNA TGTGCCAGCCAAGGACAGGTTAACACCGGGGAGCTGTTTTTT.

This clonotype was detected a few times. The chain uses TRBV7-9 and TRBJ2-7, with a weak D call TRBD2 (6 bases). The germline gives CDR1 SEHNR, CDR2 FQNEAQ (reference sequence). Trimming cost V 2 bases and J 0 bases, with 14 bases left between them. The CDR3 loop spans 16 amino acids. In DNA form, the CDR3 reads TGTGCCAGCAGCTTAATCCGACTAGGGAACTCCTACGAGCAGTACTTC. Protein sequence: CASSLIRLGNSYEQYF.

This rearrangement joins TRBV7-9 to TRBJ2-3; D is ambiguous. The CDR3 totals 12 residues. Germline assignment: CDR1 SEHNR and CDR2 FQNEAQ (reference sequence). V lost 5 bases and J 6 bases, leaving 9 bases between the germline ends. Written as DNA, the CDR3 is TGTGCCAGCAGCCCACCTTGGGATACGCAGTATTTT. This translates into CASSPPWDTQYF. The whole variable domain, filled in from reference TRBV7-9 and TRBJ2-3, reads DTGVSQNPRHKITKRGQNVTFRCDPISEHNRLYWYRQTLGQGPEFLTYFQNEAQLEKSRLLSDRFSAERPKGSFSTLEIQRTEQGDSAMYLCASSPPWDTQYFGPGTRLTVL.